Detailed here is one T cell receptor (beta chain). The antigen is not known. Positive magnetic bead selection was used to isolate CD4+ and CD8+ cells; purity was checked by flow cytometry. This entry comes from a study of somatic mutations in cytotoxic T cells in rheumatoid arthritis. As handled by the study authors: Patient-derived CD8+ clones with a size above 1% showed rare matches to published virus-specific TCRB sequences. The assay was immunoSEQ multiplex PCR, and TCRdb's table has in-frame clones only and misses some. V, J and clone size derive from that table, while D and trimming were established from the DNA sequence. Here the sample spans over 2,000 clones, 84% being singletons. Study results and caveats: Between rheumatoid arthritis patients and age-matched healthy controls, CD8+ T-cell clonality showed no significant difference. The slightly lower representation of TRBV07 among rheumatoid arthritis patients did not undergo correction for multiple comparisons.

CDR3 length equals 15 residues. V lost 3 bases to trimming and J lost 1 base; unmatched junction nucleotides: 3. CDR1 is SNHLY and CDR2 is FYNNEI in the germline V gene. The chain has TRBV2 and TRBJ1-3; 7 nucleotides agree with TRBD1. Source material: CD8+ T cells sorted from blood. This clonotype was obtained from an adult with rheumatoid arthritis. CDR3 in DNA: TGTGCCAGCAGTGAGGCCAGGGGGTCTGGAAACACCATATATTTT. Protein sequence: CASSEARGSGNTIYF.